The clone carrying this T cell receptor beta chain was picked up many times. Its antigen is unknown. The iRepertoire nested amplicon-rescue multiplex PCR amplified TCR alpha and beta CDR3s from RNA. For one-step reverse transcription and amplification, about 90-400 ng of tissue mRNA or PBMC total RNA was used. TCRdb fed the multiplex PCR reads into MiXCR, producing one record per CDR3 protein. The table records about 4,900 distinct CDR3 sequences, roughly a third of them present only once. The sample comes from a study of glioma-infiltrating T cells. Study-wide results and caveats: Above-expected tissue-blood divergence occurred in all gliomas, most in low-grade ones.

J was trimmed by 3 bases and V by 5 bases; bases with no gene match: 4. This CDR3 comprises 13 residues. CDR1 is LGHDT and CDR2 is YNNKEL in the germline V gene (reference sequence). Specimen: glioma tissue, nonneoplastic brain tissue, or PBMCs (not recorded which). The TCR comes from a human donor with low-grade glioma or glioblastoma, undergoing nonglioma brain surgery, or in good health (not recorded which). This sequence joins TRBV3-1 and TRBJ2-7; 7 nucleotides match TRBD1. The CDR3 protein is CASSLGQRYEQYV. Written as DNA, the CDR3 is TGTGCCAGCAGCTTGGGACAGCGCTACGAGCAGTACGTC.